This TCR beta chain comes out of a study of patients and donors after allogeneic stem cell transplantation. Via MiXCR, TCRdb re-called the RT-PCR reads, giving one row per CDR3 protein. The sample has approximately 200,000 distinct CDR3 sequences; about 37% are singletons. Sequencing used blood, either unsorted or a sorted T cell fraction (not recorded which). This TCR came from a human donor who was either an allogeneic HSCT recipient or a stem cell or donor lymphocyte infusion donor (not recorded which). It is not recorded whose cells these are; they may come from a transplant donor.

CDR3 in amino acids: CASSSRGGQGNQPQHF. The CDR3 coding sequence is TGTGCCAGCAGCTCCCGGGGTGGACAGGGCAATCAGCCCCAGCATTTT. This rearrangement joins TRBV5-6 to TRBJ1-5; TRBD1 agrees at 7 bases. Germline CDR1 is SGHDT and CDR2 is YYEEEE. This CDR3 comprises 16 residues. J lost 2 bases, V lost 3 bases, and 8 bases had no gene match.